The present TCR beta chain was sequenced within a study of human T cells and chemical hapten exposure. The time point here: pre-sensitization, week 0. Treatment: therapeutic diphenylcyclopropenone sensitization with weekly scalp DPC. This clonotype has ten or more counts. Its antigen is undetermined. Via MiXCR, TCRdb re-called the RACE reads, giving one row per CDR3 protein. The sample consists of a few hundred thousand distinct CDR3 sequences, around 5% of them appearing once. General observations from the study: With regard to DPC sensitization, TCRs above 1 in 1000 frequency did not change. Patch test score tracked positively with PT1 expanded TCR counts. Expanded TCRs formed significantly more large CDR3 similarity clusters than controls.

Trimming removed 6 bases at V and 1 base at J, with 12 bases between. Germline assignment: CDR1 MNHEY and CDR2 SMNVEV (reference sequence). This CDR3 spans 15 amino acids. The sequence derives from a woman younger than 30 with alopecia areata. Some clones in this sample may be carry-over from other donors' samples. The sample here was whole blood, taken in connection with sensitization to the hapten diphenylcyclopropenone (DPC). The chain has TRBV27 and TRBJ2-2; either TRBD1 or TRBD2 may fit D (5 bases each). In DNA, the CDR3 is TGTGCCAGCAGATTAGAGGGGTTGAACACCGGGGAGCTGTTTTTT. This codes for CASRLEGLNTGELFF.